This TCR beta chain came from a study of beta chain features in type 1 diabetes. Study-wide findings and caveats: Moderate but significant shortening of TCRB CDR3s was recorded in all four CD4+ subsets from Type 1 diabetes patients. PCR could preferentially amplify shorter templates, alike in patients and controls.

Expressed TCRB transcripts were sequenced because the isolated RNA had all been reverse transcribed beforehand. Assay: immunoSEQ multiplex PCR; the TCRdb copy retains only in-frame clones and omits some. Among approximately 260,000 clones listed, around 20% were seen once. V gave up 6 bases and J gave up 4 bases; unmatched junction bases: 10. The CDR3 has 16 amino acids. CDR1 is LNHDA, CDR2 SQIVND, per germline (reference sequence). This clone occurred a few times. Its target is not known. The rearrangement links TRBV19 to TRBJ2-3; 10 bases agree with TRBD1. The specimen was naive CD4+ T cells from blood. This TCR was recovered from a woman aged 40 to 49 with type 1 diabetes. CDR3 in DNA: TGTGCCAGTAGGGAGTTTCCGGGACAGGGGCCAGATACGCAGTATTTT. Translated: CASREFPGQGPDTQYF.